The present TCR beta chain was sequenced within a study of beta chain features in type 1 diabetes. Overall study context: When patients were set against healthy donors, age, gender and cell yields were similar.

Isolated RNA was reverse transcribed in full, so expressed TCRB transcripts were sequenced. Assay used: immunoSEQ multiplex PCR; TCRdb lists only in-frame clones, some missing. The table includes roughly 280,000 clones, roughly 25% detected once. The study's findings and limits: Moderate yet significant TCRB CDR3 shortening was seen in Type 1 diabetes patients in all four CD4+ subsets.

Worth noting for this clone: Its antigen is undetermined.

The V gene's germline CDR1 is GTSNPN and CDR2 SVGIG (reference sequence). Trimming shortened V by 1 base and J by 2 bases, and 14 bases separated the two germline ends. The CDR3 spans 16 residues. J is TRBJ2-2 and V is TRBV30; possible D gene TRBD2, 5 bases. The source material was naive CD4+ T cells from blood. The sequence was collected from a woman aged 30 to 39 with type 1 diabetes. In DNA form, the CDR3 reads TGTGCCTGGAGTGCCGTTACCGGGGAAAACACCGGGGAGCTGTTTTTT. This encodes CAWSAVTGENTGELFF.